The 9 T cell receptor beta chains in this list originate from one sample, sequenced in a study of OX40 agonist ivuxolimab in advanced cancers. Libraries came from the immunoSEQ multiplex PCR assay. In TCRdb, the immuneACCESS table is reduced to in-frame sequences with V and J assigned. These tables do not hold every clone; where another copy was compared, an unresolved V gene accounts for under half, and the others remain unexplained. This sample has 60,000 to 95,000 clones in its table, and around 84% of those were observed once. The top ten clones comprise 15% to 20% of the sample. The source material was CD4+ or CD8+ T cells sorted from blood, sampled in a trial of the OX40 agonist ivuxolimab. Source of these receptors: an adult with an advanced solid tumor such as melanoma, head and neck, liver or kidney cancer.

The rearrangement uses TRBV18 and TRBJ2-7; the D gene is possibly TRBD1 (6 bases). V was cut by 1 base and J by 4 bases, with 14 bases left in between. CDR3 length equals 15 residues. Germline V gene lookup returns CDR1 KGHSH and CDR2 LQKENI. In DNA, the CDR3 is TGTGCCAGCTCACCACAGGGGGTAGAAGGATACGAGCAGTACTTC. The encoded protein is CASSPQGVEGYEQYF.

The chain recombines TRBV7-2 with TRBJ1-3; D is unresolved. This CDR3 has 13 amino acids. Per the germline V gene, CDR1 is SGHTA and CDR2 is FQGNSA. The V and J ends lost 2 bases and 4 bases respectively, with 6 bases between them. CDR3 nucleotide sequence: TGTGCCAGCAGCTTAATAGGGGGAAACACCATATATTTT. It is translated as CASSLIGGNTIYF.

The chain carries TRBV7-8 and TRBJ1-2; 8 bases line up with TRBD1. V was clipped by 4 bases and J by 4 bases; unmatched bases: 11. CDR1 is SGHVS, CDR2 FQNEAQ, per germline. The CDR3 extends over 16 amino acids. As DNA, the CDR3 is TGTGCCAGCAGCTCGCGATCGGACAGGGACGGCTATGGCTACACCTTC. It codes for CASSSRSDRDGYGYTF. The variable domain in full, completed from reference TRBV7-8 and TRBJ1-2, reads GAGVSQSPRYKVAKRGQDVALRCDPISGHVSLFWYQQALGQGPEFLTYFQNEAQLDKSGLPSDRFFAERPEGSVSTLKIQRTQQEDSAVYLCASSSRSDRDGYGYTFGSGTRLTVV.

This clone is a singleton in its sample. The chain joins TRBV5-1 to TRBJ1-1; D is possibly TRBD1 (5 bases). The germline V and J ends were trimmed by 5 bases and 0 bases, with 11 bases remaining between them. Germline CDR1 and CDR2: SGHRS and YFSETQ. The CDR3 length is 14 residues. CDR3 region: CASRDGTVNTEAFF. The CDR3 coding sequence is TGCGCCAGCAGAGACGGGACGGTGAACACTGAAGCTTTCTTT.

The CDR3 DNA sequence: TGCGCCAGCAGCCAAGAAGGAGTCCTGGGTCAGCCCCAGCATTTT. It is translated as CASSQEGVLGQPQHF. V is TRBV4-1 and J is TRBJ1-5; D is uncertain. There are 15 residues in the CDR3. V lost 0 bases and J lost 6, with 12 bases in between. Per the germline V gene, CDR1 is MGHRA and CDR2 is YSYEKL.

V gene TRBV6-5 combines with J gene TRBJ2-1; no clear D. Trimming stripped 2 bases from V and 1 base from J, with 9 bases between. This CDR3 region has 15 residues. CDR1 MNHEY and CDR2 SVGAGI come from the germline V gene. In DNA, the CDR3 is TGTGCCAGCAGTTACCAGCCGGATTCCTACAATGAGCAGTTCTTC. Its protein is CASSYQPDSYNEQFF.

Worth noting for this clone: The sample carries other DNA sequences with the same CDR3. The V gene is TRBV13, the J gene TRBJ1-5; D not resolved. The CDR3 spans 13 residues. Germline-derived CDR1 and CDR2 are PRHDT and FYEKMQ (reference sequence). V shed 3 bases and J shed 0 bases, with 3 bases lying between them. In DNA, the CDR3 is TGTGCCAGCAGCTTCGGTAGCAATCAGCCCCAGCATTTT. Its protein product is CASSFGSNQPQHF.

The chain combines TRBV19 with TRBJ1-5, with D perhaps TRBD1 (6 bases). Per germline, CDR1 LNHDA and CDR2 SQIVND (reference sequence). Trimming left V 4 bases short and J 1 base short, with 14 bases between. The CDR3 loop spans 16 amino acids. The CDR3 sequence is CASSTEGGMSNQPQHF. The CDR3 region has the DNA TGTGCCAGTAGTACGGAGGGGGGAATGAGCAATCAGCCCCAGCATTTT.

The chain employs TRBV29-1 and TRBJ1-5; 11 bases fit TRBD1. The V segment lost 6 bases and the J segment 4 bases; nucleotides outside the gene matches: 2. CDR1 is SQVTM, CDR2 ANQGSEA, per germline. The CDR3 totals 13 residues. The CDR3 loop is CSVGQGGNQPQHF. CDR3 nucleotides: TGCAGCGTGGGACAGGGGGGTAATCAGCCCCAGCATTTT. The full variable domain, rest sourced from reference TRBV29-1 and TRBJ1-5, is SAVISQKPSRDICQRGTSLTIQCQVDSQVTMMFWYRQQPGQSLTLIATANQGSEATYESGFVIDKFPISRPNLTFSTLTVSNMSPEDSSIYLCSVGQGGNQPQHFGDGTRLSIL.